These T cell receptor beta chains were read from a single sample in a study of blood T cells in healthy people across ages. TCRdb re-called the 5' RACE reads with MiXCR, one entry per CDR3 protein. The sample carries hundreds of thousands of distinct CDR3 sequences, roughly 60% recorded once. Sequenced input: blood. The receptors were gathered from a man between 25 and 39 years old in good health. Each CDR3 is given without its conserved first and last residue.

>TRBJ2-1|TRBV14
ASSQPTSGGLNEQF
>TRBJ1-4|TRBV7-9
ASSSQGNRRLF
>TRBJ2-1|TRBV7-9
ASFKAGYEQF
>TRBJ1-4|TRBV7-6
ASSFLEGSGKLF
>TRBJ1-2|TRBV7-2
ASSSQGRYGYT
>TRBJ1-4|TRBV29-1
SVGRATNEKLF
>TRBJ2-7|TRBV4-3
ASSPAPGGDYEQY
>TRBJ2-3|TRBV9
ASSVHQAAGGTDTQY
>TRBJ2-7|TRBV7-3
ASSLSGGVGEQY
>TRBJ2-1|TRBV10-3
AIRAGGLAGGPYNEQF
>TRBJ1-6|TRBV7-2
ASSHREAAGSPLH
>TRBJ1-2|TRBV6-1
ASSAGTGGAGISGYT
>.|TRBV12-3/TRBV12-4
ASSFRLVEQY
>TRBJ2-7|TRBV12-3/TRBV12-4
ASSLEAHYEQY
>TRBJ2-1|TRBV7-9
ASSLPGSPYNEQF
>TRBJ2-7|TRBV7-9
ASSPQGATRYEQY
>TRBJ2-7|TRBV4-2
ASSQGVLAGGIQQY
>TRBJ2-7|TRBV6-1
ASSEVQGFGYEQY
>TRBJ2-7|TRBV9
ASSGRDLDHEQY
>TRBJ2-7|TRBV9
ASSVGGDFSYEQY
>TRBJ2-7|TRBV25-1
ASSESNGGEYEQY
>TRBJ2-1|TRBV2
ASSAFGQGGYNEQF
>TRBJ2-7|TRBV5-5
ASSLADRGSYEQY
>TRBJ1-4|TRBV30
AWETGTGTEKLF
>TRBJ1-5|TRBV7-8
ANSPQGARGQPQH